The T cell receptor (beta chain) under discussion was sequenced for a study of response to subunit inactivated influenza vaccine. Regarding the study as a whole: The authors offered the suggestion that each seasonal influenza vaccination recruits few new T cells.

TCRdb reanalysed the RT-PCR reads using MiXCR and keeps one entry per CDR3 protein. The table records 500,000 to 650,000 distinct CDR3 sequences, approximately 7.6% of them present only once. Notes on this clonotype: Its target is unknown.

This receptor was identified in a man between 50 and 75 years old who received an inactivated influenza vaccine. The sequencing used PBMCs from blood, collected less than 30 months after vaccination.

The CDR3 loop reads CASSRTSGGDTGELFF. The CDR3 coding sequence is TGCGCCAGCAGCAGAACTAGCGGCGGGGACACCGGGGAGCTGTTTTTT. The chain is built from TRBV5-1 and TRBJ2-2; TRBD2 aligns across 8 bases. Germline V lookup: CDR1 SGHRS, CDR2 YFSETQ. The CDR3 consists of 16 residues. Losses at the gene ends were 4 bases for V and 3 bases for J; bases not matched to a gene: 8.